This T cell receptor (beta chain) was documented in a study of T cell responses to AZD1222 COVID-19 vaccine. After removal of 0 bases from V and 6 bases from J, the junction contained 4 bases not matched to a gene. CDR1 is SGDLS and CDR2 is YYNGEE in the germline V gene. The CDR3 is made up of 14 amino acids. Produced via immunoSEQ multiplex PCR; TCRdb's table is partial and in-frame only. The table shows approximately 140,000 clones, with 75% to 90% occurring only once. This rearrangement joins TRBV9 to TRBJ2-5; 8 nucleotides match TRBD2. The source is an adult in good health. This specimen consisted of peripheral blood, obtained on day 0 of MenACWY control vaccination. The CDR3 coding sequence is TGTGCCAGCAGCGTAGGGGGTAGCGGGAAGACCCAGTACTTC. Protein sequence: CASSVGGSGKTQYF.